These 18 T cell receptor beta chains were sequenced from one sample in a study of blood T cells in healthy people across ages. Primers used in a second PCR of roughly 6 to 12 cycles were a sample-barcoded 5' primer and a J-beta primer mix. TCRdb independently ran MiXCR on the 5' RACE reads; one entry per CDR3 protein. The sample lists hundreds of thousands of distinct CDR3 sequences, approximately 31% occurring once. Sequenced input: blood. These receptors all come from a woman aged 80 or over in good health.

There are many counts of this clonotype. The genes are TRBV7-2 and TRBJ2-5; D might be TRBD2 (5 bases). V was shortened by 6 bases and J by 2 bases, with 13 bases between the two germline ends. CDR1 and CDR2 from the germline V gene are SGHTA and FQGNSA. This CDR3 spans 14 amino acids. DNA of the CDR3: TGTGCCAGCAGTCTGGCGGGCTTTCAAGAGACCCAGTACTTC. Its protein product is CASSLAGFQETQYF.

This clonotype was detected many times. The rearrangement links TRBV20-1 to TRBJ1-5, with 8 nucleotides matching TRBD1. The V and J ends lost 5 bases and 6 bases, in that order; junction bases with no gene match: 9. Germline V gene lookup returns CDR1 DFQATT and CDR2 SNEGSKA (reference sequence). This CDR3 is built from 14 residues. The chain's CDR3 is CSAPITGGVQPQHF. The CDR3 DNA sequence: TGCAGTGCTCCAATTACAGGGGGTGTTCAGCCCCAGCATTTT.

In its sample, this clonotype was seen many times. CDR3 loop: CSVEGSTGGYQETQYF. In nucleotides, the CDR3 is TGCAGCGTTGAAGGGTCTACAGGGGGGTACCAAGAGACCCAGTACTTC. The genes are TRBV29-1 and TRBJ2-5, with TRBD1 matching over 8 bases. Per germline, CDR1 SQVTM and CDR2 ANQGSEA. V dropped 1 base and J dropped 0; count of bases not matched to a gene: 7. The CDR3 runs 16 residues.

The chain links TRBV2 to TRBJ2-1; the match to TRBD1 covers 7 bases. Judging by the DNA end, TRBJ2-7 fits better; the J call may be wrong. Looked up from germline, CDR1 is SNHLY and CDR2 is FYNNEI. The CDR3 sequence is 14 residues long. CDR3 coding DNA: TGTGCCAGCAGCGGGACAGCTCCCTACAATGAGCAGTACTTC. Translation: CASSGTAPYNEQYF.

The chain joins TRBV19 to TRBJ2-3, with TRBD2 identical over 7 bases. J was trimmed by 4 bases and V by 7 bases; bases with no gene match: 11. This CDR3 comprises 15 residues. Germline V gene lookup returns CDR1 LNHDA and CDR2 SQIVND (reference sequence). The CDR3 protein is CASTRPGGGADTQYF. The CDR3 DNA is TGTGCCAGTACCCGGCCGGGGGGAGGGGCAGATACGCAGTATTTT.

About this clonotype itself: This may be a read error: a much more frequent sequence differs by one nucleotide. The rearrangement uses TRBV7-9 and TRBJ1-2; D remains unclear. The CDR3 sequence is 14 residues long. The germline V and J ends were trimmed by 1 base and 10 bases, with 16 bases remaining between them. CDR1 is SEHNR and CDR2 is FQNEAQ in the germline V gene (reference sequence). CDR3 sequence: CASSLETEKLDYTF. The CDR3 bases are TGTGCCAGCAGCTTAGAAACAGAGAAGCTTGACTACACCTTC.

This clonotype was picked up many times. This chain connects TRBV20-1 to TRBJ1-5; D perhaps matches TRBD1 (6 bases). The CDR3 runs to 14 residues. Trimming took 3 bases from V and 2 from J, leaving 11 bases between them. Germline V lookup: CDR1 DFQATT, CDR2 SNEGSKA (reference sequence). Here the CDR3 DNA reads TGCAGTGCTAGTGGGGGGCCCCGCAATCAGCCCCAGCATTTT. It translates to CSASGGPRNQPQHF.

About this clonotype itself: A much larger clonotype is one base distant, so this may be a read error. The rearrangement joins TRBV10-3 to TRBJ2-5, with 8 bases matching TRBD2. CDR1 is ENHRY, CDR2 SYGVKD, per germline. The CDR3 contains 16 residues. J lost 11 bases, V lost 5 bases, and 19 bases had no gene match. This chain's CDR3 is CAISPTGGAAGVEQYF. The CDR3, as DNA: TGTGCCATCAGTCCCACCGGGGGGGCTGCCGGGGTTGAGCAGTACTTC.

This clonotype was detected many times. The chain uses TRBV7-8 and TRBJ2-5; TRBD2 might be the D (6 bases). CDR1 is SGHVS and CDR2 is FQNEAQ in the germline V gene. The germline V and J ends were trimmed by 10 bases and 1 base, with 16 bases remaining between them. The CDR3 contains 14 residues. As DNA, the CDR3 is TGTGCCACCAGACGGAGGGTGGGCCAAGAGACCCAGTACTTC. It specifies CATRRRVGQETQYF.

This rearrangement joins TRBV2 to TRBJ1-1, with 10 bases aligning to TRBD1. V dropped 3 bases and J dropped 10; count of bases not matched to a gene: 11. The CDR3 sequence is 15 residues long. Germline assignment: CDR1 SNHLY and CDR2 FYNNEI. The CDR3 here is CASSDPGQGYQGAFF. The CDR3, as DNA: TGTGCCAGCAGTGACCCGGGACAGGGGTACCAAGGAGCTTTCTTT. Full variable domain (rest looked up from reference TRBV2 and TRBJ1-1): EPEVTQTPSHQVTQMGQEVILRCVPISNHLYFYWYRQILGQKVEFLVSFYNNEISEKSEIFDDQFSVERPDGSNFTLKIRSTKLEDSAMYFCASSDPGQGYQGAFFGQGTRLTVV.

This clonotype has at least ten counts. This chain joins TRBV5-1 and TRBJ2-3; a weak D match, TRBD2 (5 bases). The CDR3 is made up of 15 amino acids. Germline V gives CDR1 SGHRS, CDR2 YFSETQ. V was clipped by 4 bases and J by 3 bases, with 15 bases between them. The CDR3 sequence is CASSTTLGGTDTQYF. The CDR3 region has the DNA TGCGCCAGCAGCACTACTCTAGGAGGAACAGATACGCAGTATTTT. The full variable domain, its missing parts supplied by reference TRBV5-1 and TRBJ2-3, is KAGVTQTPRYLIKTRGQQVTLSCSPISGHRSVSWYQQTPGQGLQFLFEYFSETQRNKGNFPGRFSGRQFSNSRSEMNVSTLELGDSALYLCASSTTLGGTDTQYFGPGTRLTVL.

The chain links TRBV29-1 to TRBJ2-5, with 9 bases lining up with TRBD2. TRBJ2-7 matches the DNA end more closely, so the J call is doubtful. Germline V gives CDR1 SQVTM, CDR2 ANQGSEA. CDR3 length: 13 residues. The CDR3 spells CSVQLAGSYEQYF. The CDR3 bases are TGCAGCGTCCAACTAGCGGGTTCGTACGAGCAGTACTTC.

This rearrangement joins TRBV20-1 to TRBJ2-3; D gene unclear. The CDR3 is made up of 13 amino acids. Germline lookup yields CDR1 DFQATT and CDR2 SNEGSKA (reference sequence). V was pared by 6 bases and J by 0 bases, with 10 bases between. Written as DNA, the CDR3 is TGCAGTGCCGACCACACTAGCACAGATACGCAGTATTTT. Its translation: CSADHTSTDTQYF.

The chain employs TRBV7-8 and TRBJ2-1; 9 bases map to TRBD2. The ends lost 4 bases at V and 8 bases at J; junction bases unmatched: 12. This CDR3 spans 16 amino acids. The germline CDR1 and CDR2 sequences are SGHVS and FQNEAQ. CDR3 protein: CASSSGLVAGDDEQFF. Here the CDR3 DNA reads TGTGCCAGCAGCTCGGGGTTAGTAGCGGGAGACGATGAGCAGTTCTTC.

The genes are TRBV10-3 and TRBJ2-1; 8 bases are shared with TRBD1. The DNA end favors TRBJ2-7, so the J call may be wrong. The CDR3 loop spans 15 amino acids. Germline V gene sequence: CDR1 ENHRY, CDR2 SYGVKD. CDR3 nucleotide sequence: TGTGCCATCAGCATCGGGACAGGTTCATGCAATGAGCAGTACTTC. Translating it yields CAISIGTGSCNEQYF.

This clonotype has a count of ten or more. This chain joins TRBV7-8 and TRBJ2-1; D uncertain. The germline V gene has CDR1 SGHVS and CDR2 FQNEAQ. This CDR3 is built from 16 residues. V shed 4 bases and J shed 8 bases, with 21 bases lying between them. The CDR3 region has the DNA TGTGCCAGCAGCTCCGACGGGTCTTTACCGTCACATGAGCAGTTCTTC. Encoded protein: CASSSDGSLPSHEQFF.

The genes are TRBV7-2 and TRBJ2-5; 7 bases map to TRBD1. Near its end, the DNA agrees better with TRBJ2-7, so the J call may be wrong. CDR3 size: 12 residues. CDR1 is SGHTA, CDR2 FQGNSA, per germline. CDR3 bases: TGTGCCAGCACGACAGGGTCTCCCGAGCAGTACTTC. Its translation: CASTTGSPEQYF.

This chain's CDR3 is CSATPQTDTQYF. Here the CDR3 DNA reads TGCAGTGCTACCCCTCAGACAGATACGCAGTATTTT. The gene calls are TRBV20-1 and TRBJ2-3; no clear D gene. Trimming stripped 4 bases from V and 3 bases from J, with 8 bases between. CDR1 is DFQATT, CDR2 SNEGSKA, per germline (reference sequence). The CDR3 has 12 amino acids.